The T cell receptor (beta chain) described here comes from a study of blood T cell repertoires in COVID-19. At the level of the study: Material from acute and convalescent COVID-19 was sourced from the United States, Italy and Spain.

The method was immunoSEQ multiplex PCR; TCRdb's version includes in-frame clones alone and lacks a portion of them. The table has 100,000 to 150,000 clones, about 90% seen once. The CDR3 runs 15 residues. V was clipped by 5 bases and J by 1 base, with 12 bases between them. From germline, CDR1 is SGHTA and CDR2 FQGNSA. Sequences were obtained from peripheral blood. The gene calls are TRBV7-2 and TRBJ1-3, with no clear D. The receptor's source is a human donor in a cohort sampled during active COVID-19. The chain's CDR3 is CASSNRPLSGNTIYF. CDR3 bases: TGTGCCAGCAGCAACAGACCCTTATCTGGAAACACCATATATTTT.